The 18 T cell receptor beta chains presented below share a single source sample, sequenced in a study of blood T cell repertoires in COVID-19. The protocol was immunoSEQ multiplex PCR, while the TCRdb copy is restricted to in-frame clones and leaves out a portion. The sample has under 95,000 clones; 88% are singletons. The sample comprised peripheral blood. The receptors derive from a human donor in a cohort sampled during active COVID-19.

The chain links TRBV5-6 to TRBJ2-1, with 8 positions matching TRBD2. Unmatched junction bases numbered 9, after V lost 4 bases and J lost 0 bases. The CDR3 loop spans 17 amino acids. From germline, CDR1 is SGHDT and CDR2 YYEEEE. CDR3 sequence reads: CASSARTSGISYNEQFF. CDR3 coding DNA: TGTGCCAGCAGCGCTAGAACTAGCGGAATCTCCTACAATGAGCAGTTCTTC. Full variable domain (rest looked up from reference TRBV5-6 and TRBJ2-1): DAGVTQSPTHLIKTRGQQVTLRCSPKSGHDTVSWYQQALGQGPQFIFQYYEEEERQRGNFPDRFSGHQFPNYSSELNVNALLLGDSALYLCASSARTSGISYNEQFFGPGTRLTVL.

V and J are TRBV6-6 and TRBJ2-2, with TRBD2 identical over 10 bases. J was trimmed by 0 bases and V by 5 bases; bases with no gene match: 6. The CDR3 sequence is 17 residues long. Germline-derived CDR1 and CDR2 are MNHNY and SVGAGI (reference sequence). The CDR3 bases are TGTGCCAGCAGTCCCGCTAGCGGGGGTTCGAACACCGGGGAGCTGTTTTTT. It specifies CASSPASGGSNTGELFF.

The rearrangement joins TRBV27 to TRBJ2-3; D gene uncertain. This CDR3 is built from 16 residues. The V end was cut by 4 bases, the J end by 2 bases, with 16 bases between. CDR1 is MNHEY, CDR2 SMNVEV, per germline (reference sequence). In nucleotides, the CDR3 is TGTGCCAGCAGTTCCTCCGGAGCGTGGCTCACAGATACGCAGTATTTT. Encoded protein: CASSSSGAWLTDTQYF.

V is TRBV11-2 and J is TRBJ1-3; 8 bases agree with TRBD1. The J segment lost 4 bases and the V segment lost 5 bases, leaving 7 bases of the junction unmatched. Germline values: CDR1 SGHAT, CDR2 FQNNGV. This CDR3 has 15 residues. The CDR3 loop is CASSSPGGSGNTIYF. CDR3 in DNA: TGTGCCAGCAGCAGTCCAGGGGGCTCCGGAAACACCATATATTTT.

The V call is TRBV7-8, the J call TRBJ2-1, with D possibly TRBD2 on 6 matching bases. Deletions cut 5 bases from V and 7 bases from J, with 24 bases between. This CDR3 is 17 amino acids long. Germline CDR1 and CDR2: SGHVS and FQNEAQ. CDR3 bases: TGTGCCAGCAGCCCCGGACTAAGCGAAGGGGTATGGAATGAGCAGTTCTTC. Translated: CASSPGLSEGVWNEQFF.

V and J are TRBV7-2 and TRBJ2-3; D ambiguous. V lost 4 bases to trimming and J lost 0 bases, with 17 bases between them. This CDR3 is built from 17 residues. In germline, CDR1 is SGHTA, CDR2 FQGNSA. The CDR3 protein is CASSSIYKTSSTDTQYF. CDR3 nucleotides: TGTGCCAGCAGCTCGATCTACAAGACATCTAGCACAGATACGCAGTATTTT.

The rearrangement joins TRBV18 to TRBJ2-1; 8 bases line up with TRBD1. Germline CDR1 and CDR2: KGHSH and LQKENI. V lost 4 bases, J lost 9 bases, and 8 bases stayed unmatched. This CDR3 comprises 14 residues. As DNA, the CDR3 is TGTGCCAGCTCACGCGGGACAGGAAGAGGTGAGCAGTTCTTC. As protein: CASSRGTGRGEQFF.

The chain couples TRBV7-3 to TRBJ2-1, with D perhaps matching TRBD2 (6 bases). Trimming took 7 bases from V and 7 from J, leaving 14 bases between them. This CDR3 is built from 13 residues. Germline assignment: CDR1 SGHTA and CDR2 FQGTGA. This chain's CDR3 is CASTVRAGNEQFF. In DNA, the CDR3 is TGTGCCAGCACCGTACGGGCGGGGAATGAGCAGTTCTTC.

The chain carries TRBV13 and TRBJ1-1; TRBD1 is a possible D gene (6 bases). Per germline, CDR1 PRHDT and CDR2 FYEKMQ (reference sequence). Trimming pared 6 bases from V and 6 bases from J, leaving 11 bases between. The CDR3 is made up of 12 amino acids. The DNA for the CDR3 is TGTGCCAGCAGTACCAGGGGTGCTGAAGCTTTCTTT. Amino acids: CASSTRGAEAFF.

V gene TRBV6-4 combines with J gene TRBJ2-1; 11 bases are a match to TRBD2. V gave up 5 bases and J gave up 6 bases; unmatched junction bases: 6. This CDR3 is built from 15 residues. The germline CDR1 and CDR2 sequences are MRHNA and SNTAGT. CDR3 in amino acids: CASSLLAGDGNEQFF. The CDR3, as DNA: TGTGCCAGCAGTTTACTAGCGGGAGACGGCAATGAGCAGTTCTTC.

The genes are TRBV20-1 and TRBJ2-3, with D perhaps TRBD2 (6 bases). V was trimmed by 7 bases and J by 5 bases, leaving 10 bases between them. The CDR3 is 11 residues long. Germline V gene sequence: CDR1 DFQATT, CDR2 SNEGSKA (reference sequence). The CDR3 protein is CSVLGGDTQYF. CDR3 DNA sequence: TGCAGTGTTCTGGGAGGAGATACGCAGTATTTT.

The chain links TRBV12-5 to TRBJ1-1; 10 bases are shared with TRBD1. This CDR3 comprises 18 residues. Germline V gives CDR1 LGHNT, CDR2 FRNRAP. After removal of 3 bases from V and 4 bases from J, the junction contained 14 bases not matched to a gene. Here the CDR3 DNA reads TGTGCTAGTGGTTTATTCACCGGGACAGGGGCAGGGACCACTGAAGCTTTCTTT. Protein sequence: CASGLFTGTGAGTTEAFF.

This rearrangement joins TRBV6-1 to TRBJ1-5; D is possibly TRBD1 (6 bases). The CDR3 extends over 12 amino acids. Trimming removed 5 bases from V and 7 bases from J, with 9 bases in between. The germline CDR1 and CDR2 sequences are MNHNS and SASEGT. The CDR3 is CASSPGDQPQHF. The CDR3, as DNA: TGTGCCAGCAGTCCAGGGGACCAGCCCCAGCATTTT.

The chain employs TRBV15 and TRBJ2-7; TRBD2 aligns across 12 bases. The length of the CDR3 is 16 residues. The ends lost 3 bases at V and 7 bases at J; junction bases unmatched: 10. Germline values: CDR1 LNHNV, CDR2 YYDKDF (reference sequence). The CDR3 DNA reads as TGTGCCACCAGCAGTTGGGCTAGCGGGGGGGCCGTTGAGCAGTACTTC. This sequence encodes CATSSWASGGAVEQYF.

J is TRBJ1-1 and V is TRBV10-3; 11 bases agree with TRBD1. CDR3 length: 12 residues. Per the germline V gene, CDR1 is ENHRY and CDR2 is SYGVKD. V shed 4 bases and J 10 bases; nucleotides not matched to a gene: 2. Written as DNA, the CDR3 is TGTGCCATCAGTGGGGGGACAGGGGGAGCTTTCTTT. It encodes CAISGGTGGAFF.

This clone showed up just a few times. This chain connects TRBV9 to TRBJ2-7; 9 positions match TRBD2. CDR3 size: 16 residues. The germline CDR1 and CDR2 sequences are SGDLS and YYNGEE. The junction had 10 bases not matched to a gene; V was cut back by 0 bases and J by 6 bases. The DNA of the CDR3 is TGTGCCAGCAGCGTAGAAGGTAGCGGGAGAATTGGCGAGCAGTACTTC. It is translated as CASSVEGSGRIGEQYF.

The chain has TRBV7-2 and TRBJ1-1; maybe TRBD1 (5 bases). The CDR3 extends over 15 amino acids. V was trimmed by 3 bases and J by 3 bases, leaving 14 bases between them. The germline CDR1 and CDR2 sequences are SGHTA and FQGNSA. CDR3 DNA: TGTGCCAGCAGCTTGGGCGGGGGACGTCACACTGAAGCTTTCTTT. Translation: CASSLGGGRHTEAFF.

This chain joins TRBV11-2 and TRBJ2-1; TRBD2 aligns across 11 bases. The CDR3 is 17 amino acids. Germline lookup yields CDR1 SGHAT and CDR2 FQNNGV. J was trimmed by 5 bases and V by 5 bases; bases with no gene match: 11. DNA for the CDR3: TGTGCCAGCAGCCCCAATTTTGGGACTAGCGGCCACAATGAGCAGTTCTTC. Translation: CASSPNFGTSGHNEQFF.